This record looks at one TCR beta chain sequence and its context. Its antigen is currently not known. Base-call qualities are not available, and no considerably larger clone is one nucleotide away. This entry belongs to a study of T cell changes during pregnancy in multiple sclerosis (dated by TCRdb to between 2018 and 2021). About the study as a whole: Changes in the T cell repertoire over the course of pregnancy were examined in this study in women with multiple sclerosis.

The library relied on the immunoSEQ multiplex PCR assay. This immuneACCESS table, as held by TCRdb, lists in-frame sequences with V and J called but not all clones. Of the missing ones, under half trace to an unresolved V gene in checked studies; the others have no known cause. This sample holds tens of thousands of clones; roughly nine tenths were observed only once. 0.45% to 0.55% of the sample rests with the top ten. The CDR3, from cysteine to phenylalanine, totals 15 residues. The sequence is cut down to CDR3 DNA, 45 bases in frame from base 1. Trimming removed 0 bases from V and 4 bases from J; the gene matches leave 6 bases unexplained. Per the germline V gene (reference sequence), SGHNT is the CDR1 and YYREEE is the CDR2.

The rearranged segments are TRBV5-4 and TRBJ2-5, and 7 junctional nucleotides match TRBD2. Specimen: CD4+ T cells from peripheral blood mononuclear cells, collected in the second trimester of pregnancy. This TCR was recovered from a female donor in good health, enrolled as a control in a pregnancy study. The DNA is as follows: TGTGCCAGCAGCTTGGTTGGGGGGAGGGGAGAGACCCAGTACTTC. Its coded protein is CASSLVGGRGETQYF.